This record covers a single T cell receptor (beta chain). The antigen is not known. This sample is drawn from a study of shared clonotypes between healthy human individuals. Study outcomes and limitations: On the whole, naive subsets had larger estimated richness than memory subsets had.

The CD4+ fraction was divided into a CD45RA+ naive subset and a CD45RA-negative memory subset. Every subset's genomic DNA went evenly onto several immunoSEQ plates. Clones were read by immunoSEQ multiplex PCR, and TCRdb kept only the in-frame ones, dropping some. The sample contains 950,000 to 1,300,000 clones, approximately 72% of which appear only once. CDR1 is MDHEN, CDR2 SYDVKM, per germline. Germline trimming cut 3 bases from V and 5 bases from J; bases unmatched to any gene: 5. The CDR3 spans 15 residues. The chain recombines TRBV28 with TRBJ2-7; 12 bases align to TRBD1. This clonotype was obtained from a young man in good health. The sample consisted of memory CD4+ T cells sorted from blood. The subset is: CD45RA-negative fraction. The CDR3 bases are TGTGCCAGCAGTTTCTTGGGACAGGGGGCGAACGAGCAGTACTTC. As protein: CASSFLGQGANEQYF.